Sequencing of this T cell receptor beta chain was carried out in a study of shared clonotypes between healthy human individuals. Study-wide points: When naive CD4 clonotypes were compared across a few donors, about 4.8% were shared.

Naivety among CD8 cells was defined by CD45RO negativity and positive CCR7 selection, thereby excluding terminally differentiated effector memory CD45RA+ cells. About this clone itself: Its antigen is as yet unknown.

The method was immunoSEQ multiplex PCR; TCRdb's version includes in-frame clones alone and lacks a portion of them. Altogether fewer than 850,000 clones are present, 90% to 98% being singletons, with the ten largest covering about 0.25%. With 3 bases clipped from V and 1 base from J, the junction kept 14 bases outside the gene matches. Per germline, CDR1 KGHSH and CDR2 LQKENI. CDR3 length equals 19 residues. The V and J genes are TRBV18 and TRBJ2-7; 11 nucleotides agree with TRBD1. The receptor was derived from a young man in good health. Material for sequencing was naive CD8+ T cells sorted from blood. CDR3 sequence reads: CASSPSSGTGGPPSYEQYF. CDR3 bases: TGTGCCAGCTCACCTTCCTCTGGGACAGGGGGGCCCCCATCCTACGAGCAGTACTTC.